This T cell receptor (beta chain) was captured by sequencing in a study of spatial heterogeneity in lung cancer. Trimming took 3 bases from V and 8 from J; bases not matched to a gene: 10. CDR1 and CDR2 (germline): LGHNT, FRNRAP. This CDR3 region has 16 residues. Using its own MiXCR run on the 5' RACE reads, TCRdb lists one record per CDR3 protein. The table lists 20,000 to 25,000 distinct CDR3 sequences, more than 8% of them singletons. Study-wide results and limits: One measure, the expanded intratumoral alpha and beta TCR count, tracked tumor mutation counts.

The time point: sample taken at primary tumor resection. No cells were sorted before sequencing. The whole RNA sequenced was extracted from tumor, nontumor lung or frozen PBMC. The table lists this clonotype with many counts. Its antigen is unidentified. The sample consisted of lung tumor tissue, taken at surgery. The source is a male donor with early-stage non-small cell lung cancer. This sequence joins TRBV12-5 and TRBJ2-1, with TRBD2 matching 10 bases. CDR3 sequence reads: CASGFMMGTSVDEQFF. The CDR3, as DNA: TGTGCTAGTGGTTTTATGATGGGGACTAGCGTAGATGAGCAGTTCTTC.